This T cell receptor beta chain was profiled in a study of vaccination effects on CD4 cells after COVID-19. A note on this clone: What it binds is not known.

CDR3 length: 19 residues. The germline V gene has CDR1 LNHDA and CDR2 SQIVND (reference sequence). V trimming: 4 bases; J trimming: 5 bases; junction bases outside the gene matches: 14. Study observations and caveats: Marked clonal contraction of both clone types appeared late after vaccination.

Assay used: immunoSEQ multiplex PCR; TCRdb lists only in-frame clones, some missing. The sample shows around 30,000 clones, about 73% of them seen only once. ViraFEST used viral peptide pools to expand antigen-specific CD4+ T cells before sequencing. Upon completion of about 10 days in culture, CD4+ T cells were isolated. All participants had two doses of either the BNT162b2 or mRNA-1273 vaccine. This receptor was obtained from a human donor who received a COVID-19 vaccine. The chain links TRBV19 to TRBJ2-3; the match to TRBD2 covers 14 bases. The specimen comprised CD4+ T cells from PBMCs cultured with HCoV-NL63 spike peptides, sampled after COVID-19 vaccination. CDR3 sequence reads: CASSRRGRGLAGVLDTQYF. In DNA form, the CDR3 reads TGTGCCAGTAGTAGGAGGGGTCGGGGACTAGCGGGAGTTTTAGATACGCAGTATTTT. The full variable domain, with the rest looked up from reference TRBV19 and TRBJ2-3, is DGGITQSPKYLFRKEGQNVTLSCEQNLNHDAMYWYRQDPGQGLRLIYYSQIVNDFQKGDIAEGYSVSREKKESFPLTVTSAQKNPTAFYLCASSRRGRGLAGVLDTQYFGPGTRLTVL.